The entry below gives a single TCR beta chain sequence along with its context. Its antigen remains unknown. This specimen comes from a study of T cell repertoires in cytomegalovirus infection. Study information: Alongside well-studied HLA-B-restricted CMV epitopes, recently identified HLA-C-restricted CMV epitopes were also used. Matching HLA type, along with CMV infection, was indicated by public TCR beta signatures. Study results and limitations: It was HLA-C-restricted CMV-specific TCR beta clonotypes that dominated the response ex vivo. Identification of carriers of CMV plus the relevant HLA was performed using cumulative public TCR beta family frequency.

Each CDR3 protein gets one entry after TCRdb re-called the reads with MiXCR. The table lists about 920,000 distinct CDR3 sequences, approximately 30% of them singletons. Germline V gives CDR1 SGHKS, CDR2 YYEKEE (reference sequence). The V end was cut by 7 bases, the J end by 0 bases, with 16 bases between. The CDR3 spans 15 residues. The specimen was cultured CD8+ T cells from PBMCs, collected from culture after CMV antigen stimulation. This clonotype was sampled from a human donor in good health (CMV status not recorded). Some clones in this sample may be carry-over from other donors' samples. This chain links TRBV5-5 with TRBJ1-1; a weak D match, TRBD1 (6 bases). The CDR3 sequence: CASLEAGAMNTEAFF. CDR3 nucleotides: TGTGCCAGCCTGGAGGCAGGGGCCATGAACACTGAAGCTTTCTTT.